The 10 T cell receptor beta chains below come from one sample, sequenced in a study of identical twins. TCRdb re-called the 5' RACE reads with MiXCR, one entry per CDR3 protein. The data hold hundreds of thousands of distinct CDR3 sequences, with 20% to 25% observed a single time. These data are also associated with another study on yellow fever vaccine responses in identical twins.

Sample: CD4+ T cells sorted from blood. These receptors were collected from a woman younger than 35 in good health.

This clonotype showed up just a few times. CDR3 residues: CSATGTGNSPLHF. The CDR3 DNA reads TGCAGTGCTACCGGGACAGGGAATTCACCCCTCCACTTT. This sequence joins TRBV20-1 and TRBJ1-6; 9 nucleotides match TRBD1. Germline values: CDR1 DFQATT, CDR2 SNEGSKA (reference sequence). The CDR3 contains 13 residues. J was trimmed by 7 bases and V by 4 bases; bases with no gene match: 2.

J is TRBJ2-5 and V is TRBV20-1; weak D call: TRBD1 (6 bases). V lost 6 bases and J 3 bases, leaving 17 bases between the germline ends. The germline V gene encodes CDR1 DFQATT and CDR2 SNEGSKA (reference sequence). This CDR3 spans 14 amino acids. The CDR3 DNA reads TGCAGTGCAACGGGACACTTTAGCGAAGAGACCCAGTACTTC. Protein sequence: CSATGHFSEETQYF.

CDR3 residues: CASSEASPNQPQHF. The DNA for the CDR3 is TGTGCCAGCAGTGAAGCTTCTCCGAATCAGCCCCAGCATTTT. V gene TRBV2 combines with J gene TRBJ1-5; no clear D gene. The CDR3 contains 14 residues. Trimming removed 0 bases at V and 4 bases at J, with 7 bases between. Germline CDR1 and CDR2: SNHLY and FYNNEI. Full variable domain (outside the CDR3, taken from reference TRBV2 and TRBJ1-5): EPEVTQTPSHQVTQMGQEVILRCVPISNHLYFYWYRQILGQKVEFLVSFYNNEISEKSEIFDDQFSVERPDGSNFTLKIRSTKLEDSAMYFCASSEASPNQPQHFGDGTRLSIL.

This clonotype showed up just a few times. The V and J genes are TRBV11-2 and TRBJ1-1; no reliable D call. This CDR3 is built from 14 residues. CDR1 SGHAT and CDR2 FQNNGV come from the germline V gene. Trimming took 0 bases from V and 1 from J, leaving 6 bases between them. The CDR3 sequence is CASSLDHWNTEAFF. CDR3 DNA: TGTGCCAGCAGCTTAGATCATTGGAACACTGAAGCTTTCTTT.

Many counts were recorded for this clonotype. The rearrangement links TRBV5-1 to TRBJ2-7, with 7 positions matching TRBD1. The V segment lost 6 bases and the J segment 0 bases; nucleotides outside the gene matches: 12. CDR3 length: 16 residues. Germline CDR1 is SGHRS and CDR2 is YFSETQ. Here the CDR3 reads CASTNRGPHSSYEQYF. The CDR3 DNA reads as TGCGCCAGCACCAACAGGGGCCCTCATTCCTCCTACGAGCAGTACTTC.

The chain recombines TRBV7-2 with TRBJ1-2, with TRBD1 as a possible D gene (5 bases). This CDR3 region has 12 residues. Germline V gives CDR1 SGHTA, CDR2 FQGNSA. V dropped 3 bases and J dropped 7 bases, with 9 bases sitting between them. CDR3 loop: CASSFMGGGYTF. CDR3 sequence (DNA): TGTGCCAGCAGCTTTATGGGGGGTGGCTACACCTTC.

The chain uses TRBV12-3 or TRBV12-4 and TRBJ2-2; 13 nucleotides agree with TRBD2. The CDR3 sequence is 17 residues long. V lost 2 bases and J lost 6; bases outside the gene matches: 6. The CDR3 loop reads CASSLPGLAGVSGELFF. The CDR3 DNA sequence: TGTGCCAGCAGTTTACCTGGACTAGCGGGGGTTTCCGGGGAGCTGTTTTTT.

In its sample, this clonotype was seen many times. In nucleotides, the CDR3 is TGCGCCAGCAGTGAGAGGGGGATTGAGACCCAGTACTTC. It specifies CASSERGIETQYF. The chain links TRBV5-1 to TRBJ2-5; a possible D gene is TRBD1 (6 bases). V lost 5 bases, J lost 5 bases, and 13 bases lay in between. The CDR3 consists of 13 residues. Germline V gene lookup returns CDR1 SGHRS and CDR2 YFSETQ.

The chain has TRBV28 and TRBJ2-1; unclear D gene. This CDR3 has 12 amino acids. The V end lost 7 bases, the J end lost 7 bases, and 11 bases lay between the germline ends. CDR1 and CDR2 from the germline V gene are MDHEN and SYDVKM. CDR3 residues: CASTQDTNEQFF. CDR3 in DNA: TGTGCCAGCACCCAAGACACTAATGAGCAGTTCTTC.

The chain has TRBV5-6 and TRBJ2-1; D not resolved. The germline gives CDR1 SGHDT, CDR2 YYEEEE. The length of the CDR3 is 13 residues. V lost 5 bases and J 5 bases, leaving 11 bases between the germline ends. CDR3 protein: CASRLRINNEQFF. The CDR3 DNA is TGTGCCAGCAGACTCAGGATTAACAATGAGCAGTTCTTC.